This entry lists 16 T cell receptor beta chains sequenced from one sample in a study of shared clonotypes between healthy human individuals. Here immunoSEQ multiplex PCR was the method, and the copy in TCRdb shows in-frame clones only, minus some. The sample has about 1 million clones, around four fifths seen once; the top ten hold about 1.4%. The sample comprised memory CD4+ T cells sorted from blood. Subset of the sample: CD45RA-negative fraction. Receptor source: a man aged 18 to 29 in good health.

The chain combines TRBV6-1 with TRBJ2-2; 7 positions agree with TRBD2. CDR3 length: 15 residues. The V gene end was trimmed by 2 bases and the J gene end by 7 bases; junction bases not matched to a gene: 7. CDR1 and CDR2 from the germline V gene are MNHNS and SASEGT. As DNA, the CDR3 is TGTGCCAGCAGTGAAAGGTCGGGGGGAGGCGGGGAGCTGTTTTTT. This sequence encodes CASSERSGGGGELFF.

The chain carries TRBV18 and TRBJ2-2, with D perhaps TRBD1 or TRBD2 (5 bases each). V lost 3 bases and J 7 bases, leaving 12 bases between the germline ends. The CDR3 consists of 14 residues. CDR1 KGHSH and CDR2 LQKENI come from the germline V gene. This CDR3 is CASSPGPEIGELFF. The CDR3 nucleotides are TGTGCCAGCTCACCGGGACCAGAAATCGGGGAGCTGTTTTTT.

As for this clone: The identical CDR3 is also encoded by other nucleotide sequences in the sample. The gene calls are TRBV5-1 and TRBJ1-5; TRBD1 is a possible D gene (5 bases). The CDR3 is 15 amino acids. Trimming left V 4 bases short and J 0 bases short, with 11 bases between. Germline V gene lookup returns CDR1 SGHRS and CDR2 YFSETQ. CDR3 sequence reads: CASSPGPDSNQPQHF. The CDR3 DNA sequence: TGCGCCAGCAGCCCGGGACCGGATAGCAATCAGCCCCAGCATTTT.

V gene TRBV9 combines with J gene TRBJ2-3; TRBD1 agrees at 7 bases. The germline CDR1 and CDR2 sequences are SGDLS and YYNGEE. This CDR3 is built from 14 residues. V was clipped by 4 bases and J by 2 bases; unmatched bases: 4. Here the CDR3 DNA reads TGTGCCAGCAGCCGGGGACAGTTCACAGATACGCAGTATTTT. Its translation is CASSRGQFTDTQYF.

This chain uses TRBV30 with TRBJ1-5, with D possibly being TRBD1 (5 bases). The germline V gene has CDR1 GTSNPN and CDR2 SVGIG (reference sequence). Trimming cost V 0 bases and J 0 bases, with 18 bases left between them. The CDR3 spans 18 residues. CDR3 in amino acids: CAWSVPFPGRFSNQPQHF. The CDR3 bases are TGTGCCTGGAGTGTACCCTTCCCGGGACGTTTTAGCAATCAGCCCCAGCATTTT.

The CDR3 region has the DNA TGTGCCTGGACTGGGGCAGGGGCTGGCTACACCTTC. Translation gives CAWTGAGAGYTF. The chain carries TRBV30 and TRBJ1-2, with TRBD1 as a possible D gene (6 bases). The V end was cut by 4 bases, the J end by 7 bases, with 13 bases between. This CDR3 has 12 residues. Germline V gene sequence: CDR1 GTSNPN, CDR2 SVGIG (reference sequence).

The V gene is TRBV5-5, the J gene TRBJ2-5, with 14 nucleotides matching TRBD2. Losses at the gene ends were 4 bases for V and 1 base for J; bases not matched to a gene: 3. This CDR3 has 16 amino acids. The germline CDR1 and CDR2 sequences are SGHKS and YYEKEE (reference sequence). The CDR3 sequence: CASSRGLAGGQETQYF. The DNA for the CDR3 is TGTGCCAGCAGCCGCGGACTAGCGGGGGGCCAAGAGACCCAGTACTTC.

This clone has a single count. The chain uses TRBV30 and TRBJ1-2, with 7 bases matching TRBD1. CDR3 length: 13 residues. With 4 bases clipped from V and 8 bases from J, the junction kept 10 bases outside the gene matches. Germline CDR1 and CDR2: GTSNPN and SVGIG (reference sequence). The CDR3 loop is CAWTRGGVGGYTF. CDR3 sequence (DNA): TGTGCCTGGACCAGGGGGGGAGTAGGAGGCTACACCTTC.

This chain joins TRBV4-3 and TRBJ2-3; 8 bases align to TRBD1. This CDR3 region has 16 residues. Germline V gene sequence: CDR1 LGHNA, CDR2 YSLEER. Losses at the gene ends were 1 base for V and 7 bases for J; bases not matched to a gene: 10. DNA of the CDR3: TGCGCCAGCAGCCAAGTATCCGGGACAGGACCCTATACGCAGTATTTT. Translated: CASSQVSGTGPYTQYF.

This chain connects TRBV5-1 to TRBJ2-7, with 7 bases identical to TRBD1. This CDR3 spans 14 amino acids. Germline CDR1 SGHRS, CDR2 YFSETQ. Trimming took 3 bases from V and 3 from J; bases not matched to a gene: 6. The CDR3 DNA is TGCGCCAGCAGCTCCCGGGACAGAAACTACGAGCAGTACTTC. Translation gives CASSSRDRNYEQYF.

The chain employs TRBV18 and TRBJ2-2, with TRBD1 identical over 8 bases. V was clipped by 0 bases and J by 7 bases; unmatched bases: 7. This CDR3 region has 16 residues. Germline CDR1 is KGHSH and CDR2 is LQKENI. Written as DNA, the CDR3 is TGTGCCAGCTCACCACCACTCCAGGGGGCGAACGGGGAGCTGTTTTTT. It translates to CASSPPLQGANGELFF.

The chain joins TRBV10-1 to TRBJ2-2; 10 bases line up with TRBD2. V trimming: 6 bases; J trimming: 4 bases; junction bases outside the gene matches: 2. Germline lookup yields CDR1 WNHNN and CDR2 SYGVQD (reference sequence). This CDR3 contains 14 residues. The CDR3 DNA reads as TGCGCCAGCAGCTCTAGCGGGGGCACCGGGGAGCTGTTTTTT. Residues: CASSSSGGTGELFF.

CDR3 sequence (DNA): TGTGCCAGCAGCGGATCTCTAATCTACAATGAGCAGTTCTTC. Encoded protein: CASSGSLIYNEQFF. This chain joins TRBV27 and TRBJ2-1; D gene ambiguous. Germline V lookup: CDR1 MNHEY, CDR2 SMNVEV (reference sequence). The CDR3 covers 14 residues. Trimming left V 6 bases short and J 3 bases short, with 12 bases between.

The V gene is TRBV11-2, the J gene TRBJ1-6; D is unclear. The CDR3 spans 14 residues. The germline V gene encodes CDR1 SGHAT and CDR2 FQNNGV. The V end was cut by 5 bases, the J end by 4 bases, with 9 bases between. The CDR3 region is CASSPGYYNSPLHF. CDR3 nucleotide sequence: TGTGCCAGCAGCCCGGGATATTATAATTCACCCCTCCACTTT.

The chain combines TRBV4-3 with TRBJ2-1, with D tentatively TRBD1 (6 bases). The CDR3 is 15 amino acids. The V and J ends lost 0 bases and 8 bases respectively, with 14 bases between them. Per the germline V gene, CDR1 is LGHNA and CDR2 is YSLEER. CDR3: CASSQDDRWMDEQFF. The CDR3, as DNA: TGCGCCAGCAGCCAAGATGACAGGTGGATGGATGAGCAGTTCTTC.

The chain is built from TRBV18 and TRBJ1-4; no firm D call. The CDR3 is 15 residues long. Trimming removed 3 bases at V and 0 bases at J, with 8 bases between. From germline, CDR1 is KGHSH and CDR2 LQKENI. The CDR3 nucleotides are TGTGCCAGCTCACCGGACGCAGCAACTAATGAAAAACTGTTTTTT. Encoded protein: CASSPDAATNEKLFF.